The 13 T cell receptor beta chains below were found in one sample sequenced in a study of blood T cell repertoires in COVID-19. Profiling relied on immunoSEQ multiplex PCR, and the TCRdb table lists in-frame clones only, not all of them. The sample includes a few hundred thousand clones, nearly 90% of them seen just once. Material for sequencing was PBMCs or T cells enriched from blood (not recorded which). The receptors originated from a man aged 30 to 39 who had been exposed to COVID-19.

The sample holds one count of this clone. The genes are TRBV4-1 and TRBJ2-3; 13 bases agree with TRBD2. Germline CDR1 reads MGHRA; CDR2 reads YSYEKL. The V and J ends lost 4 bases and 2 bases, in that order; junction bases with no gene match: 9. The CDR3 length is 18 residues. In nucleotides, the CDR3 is TGCGCCAGCAGCCTCCGGACTAGCGGGGGCCAGATCACAGATACGCAGTATTTT. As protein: CASSLRTSGGQITDTQYF.

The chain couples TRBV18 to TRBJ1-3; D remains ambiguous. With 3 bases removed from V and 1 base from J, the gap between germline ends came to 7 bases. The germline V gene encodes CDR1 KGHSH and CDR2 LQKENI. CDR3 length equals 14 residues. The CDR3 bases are TGTGCCAGCTCACCCGGGATTTCTGGAAACACCATATATTTT. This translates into CASSPGISGNTIYF.

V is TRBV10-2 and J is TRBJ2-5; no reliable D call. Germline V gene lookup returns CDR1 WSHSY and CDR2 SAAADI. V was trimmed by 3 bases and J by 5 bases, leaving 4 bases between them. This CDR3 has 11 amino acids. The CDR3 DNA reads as TGCGCCAGCAGTGACCGGGAGACCCAGTACTTC. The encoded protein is CASSDRETQYF.

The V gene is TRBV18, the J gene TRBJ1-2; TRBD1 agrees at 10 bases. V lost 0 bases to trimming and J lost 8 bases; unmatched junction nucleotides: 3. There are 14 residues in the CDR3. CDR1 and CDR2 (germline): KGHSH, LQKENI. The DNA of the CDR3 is TGTGCCAGCTCACCACCCGGGACAGGGGTCGGCTACACCTTC. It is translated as CASSPPGTGVGYTF.

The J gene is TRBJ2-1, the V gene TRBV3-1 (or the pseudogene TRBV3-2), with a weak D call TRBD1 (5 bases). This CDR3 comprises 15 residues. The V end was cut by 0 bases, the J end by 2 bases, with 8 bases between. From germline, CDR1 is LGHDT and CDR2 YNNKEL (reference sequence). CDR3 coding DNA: TGTGCCAGCAGCCAAGACCAGGGTACCTACAATGAGCAGTTCTTC. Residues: CASSQDQGTYNEQFF.

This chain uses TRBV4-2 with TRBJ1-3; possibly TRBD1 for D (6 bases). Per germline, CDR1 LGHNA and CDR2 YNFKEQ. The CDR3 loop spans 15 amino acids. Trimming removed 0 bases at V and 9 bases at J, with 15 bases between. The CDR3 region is CASSQDIGQSRTIYF. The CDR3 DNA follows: TGTGCCAGCAGCCAAGATATTGGACAGAGTCGCACCATATATTTT.

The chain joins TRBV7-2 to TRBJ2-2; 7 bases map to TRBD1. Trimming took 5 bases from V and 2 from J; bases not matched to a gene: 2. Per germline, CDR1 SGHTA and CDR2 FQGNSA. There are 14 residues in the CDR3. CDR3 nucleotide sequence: TGTGCCAGCAGCCGGGACAGAAACACCGGGGAGCTGTTTTTT. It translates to CASSRDRNTGELFF.

CDR3 residues: CASSMETGGNGYTF. CDR3 coding DNA: TGTGCCAGTAGTATGGAGACAGGGGGGAATGGCTACACCTTC. The J gene is TRBJ1-2, the V gene TRBV19; 9 nucleotides agree with TRBD1. The CDR3 length is 14 residues. Germline V gene sequence: CDR1 LNHDA, CDR2 SQIVND (reference sequence). V trimming: 3 bases; J trimming: 6 bases; junction bases outside the gene matches: 5.

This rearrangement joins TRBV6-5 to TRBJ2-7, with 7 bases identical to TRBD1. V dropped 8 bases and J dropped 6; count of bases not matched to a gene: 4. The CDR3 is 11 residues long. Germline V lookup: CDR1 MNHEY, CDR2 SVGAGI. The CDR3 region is CASLTGTEQYF. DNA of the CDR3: TGTGCCAGCTTGACAGGGACCGAGCAGTACTTC.

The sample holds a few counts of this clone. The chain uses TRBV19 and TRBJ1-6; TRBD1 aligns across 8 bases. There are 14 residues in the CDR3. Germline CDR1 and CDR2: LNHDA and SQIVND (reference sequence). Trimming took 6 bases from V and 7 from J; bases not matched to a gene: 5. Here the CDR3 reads CASSQTGVNSPLHF. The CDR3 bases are TGTGCCAGTAGCCAGACAGGGGTAAATTCACCCCTCCACTTT.

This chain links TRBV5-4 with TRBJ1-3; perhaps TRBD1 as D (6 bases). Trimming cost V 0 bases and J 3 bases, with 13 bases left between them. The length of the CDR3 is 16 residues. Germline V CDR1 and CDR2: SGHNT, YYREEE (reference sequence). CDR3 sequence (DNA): TGTGCCAGCAGCTTGGCGGCAGGGGCTAATGGAAACACCATATATTTT. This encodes CASSLAAGANGNTIYF.

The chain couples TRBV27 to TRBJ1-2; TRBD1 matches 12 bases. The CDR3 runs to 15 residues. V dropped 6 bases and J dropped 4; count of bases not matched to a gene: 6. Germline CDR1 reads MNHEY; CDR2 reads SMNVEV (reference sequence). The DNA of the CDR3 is TGTGCCAGCAGGGCCGGGACAGGGGGCGGCTATGGCTACACCTTC. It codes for CASRAGTGGGYGYTF.

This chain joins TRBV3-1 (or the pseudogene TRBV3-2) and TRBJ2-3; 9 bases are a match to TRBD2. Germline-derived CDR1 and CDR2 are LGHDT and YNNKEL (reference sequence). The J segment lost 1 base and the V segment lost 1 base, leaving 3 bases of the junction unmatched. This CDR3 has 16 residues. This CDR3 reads CASSQAVAGGTDTQYF. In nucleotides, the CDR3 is TGTGCCAGCAGCCAAGCGGTAGCGGGGGGCACAGATACGCAGTATTTT.